What follows are 26 T cell receptor beta chains derived from one specimen sequenced in a study of post-analysis software for immune sequencing data. Study findings and constraints: Compared with controls, patients had more of about five TRBV segments, including TRBV5-6, TRBV5-1 and TRBV20-1.

Built from TCR beta cDNA, the libraries had unique molecular identifiers in them. In TCRdb, the PCR reads were re-called with MiXCR into one record per CDR3 protein. The profile covers about 540,000 distinct CDR3 sequences, with approximately 31% appearing a single time and under 7% taken by the ten largest. Their cognate antigens are unknown. Sequencing was done on a sample of blood. All receptors derive from a girl aged 2 to 17 with multiple sclerosis.

This clonotype has only a few counts. This rearrangement joins TRBV20-1 to TRBJ1-1; D not certain. Germline values: CDR1 DFQATT, CDR2 SNEGSKA (reference sequence). Trimming shortened V by 2 bases and J by 8 bases, and 6 bases separated the two germline ends. This CDR3 has 10 amino acids. The CDR3 coding sequence is TGCAGTGCTAGAACCGGGGAAGCTTTCTTT. This gives the protein CSARTGEAFF.

The chain combines TRBV5-1 with TRBJ2-3; 8 positions match TRBD2. The CDR3 covers 15 residues. Germline assignment: CDR1 SGHRS and CDR2 YFSETQ. V lost 5 bases to trimming and J lost 1 base; unmatched junction nucleotides: 6. The CDR3 loop reads CASSPVLAGTDTQYF. The CDR3 coding sequence is TGCGCCAGCAGTCCCGTACTAGCGGGCACAGATACGCAGTATTTT.

The table lists this clonotype with a few counts. The chain joins TRBV5-5 to TRBJ2-3; D is perhaps TRBD1 or TRBD2 (5 bases each). In germline, CDR1 is SGHKS, CDR2 YYEKEE (reference sequence). The CDR3 extends over 17 amino acids. V gave up 1 base and J gave up 8 bases, with 23 bases separating them. In nucleotides, the CDR3 is TGTGCCAGCAGCTTGATCCTAAGGGAAGAGGTGAGGGGTACGCAGTATTTT. Protein: CASSLILREEVRGTQYF.

This clonotype was counted only a few times. The chain joins TRBV12-3 or TRBV12-4 to TRBJ2-5; possible D gene TRBD2, 5 bases. The last part of the DNA fits TRBJ2-7 better; the J call may be wrong. The CDR3 runs 16 residues. CDR3 sequence (DNA): TGTGCCAGCAGTCCACTGCTCGACGGGGAAACCTACGAGCAGTACTTC. This gives the protein CASSPLLDGETYEQYF.

The V call is TRBV20-1, the J call TRBJ2-7; 10 positions agree with TRBD2. The J call may be in error: the DNA end matches TRBJ2-5 better. CDR1 is DFQATT, CDR2 SNEGSKA, per germline (reference sequence). The CDR3 is 15 residues long. The CDR3 nucleotides read TGCAGTGCTAAGCACAGCGGGGGGGCTCGGGAGACCCAGTACTTC. It yields the protein CSAKHSGGARETQYF.

J is TRBJ1-2 and V is TRBV5-1; TRBD1 is a possible D gene (6 bases). This CDR3 has 15 amino acids. The V gene's germline CDR1 is SGHRS and CDR2 YFSETQ. V lost 1 base to trimming and J lost 3 bases, with 13 bases between them. The DNA for the CDR3 is TGCGCCAGCAGCTTGTCGGGGGGCGTGGACTATGGCTACACCTTC. This gives the protein CASSLSGGVDYGYTF.

The genes are TRBV3-1 and TRBJ2-5, with D possibly TRBD2 on 5 matching bases. V was shortened by 3 bases and J by 3 bases, with 11 bases between the two germline ends. Germline-derived CDR1 and CDR2 are LGHDT and YNNKEL (reference sequence). This CDR3 has 14 residues. CDR3 loop: CASSHGEEEETQYF. CDR3 nucleotide sequence: TGTGCCAGCAGCCATGGAGAGGAGGAAGAGACCCAGTACTTC.

This clonotype turned up a few times. The chain recombines TRBV10-1 with TRBJ1-6, with 9 nucleotides matching TRBD1. Looked up from germline, CDR1 is WNHNN and CDR2 is SYGVQD (reference sequence). The J segment lost 11 bases and the V segment lost 3 bases, leaving 20 bases of the junction unmatched. The CDR3 spans 19 residues. The CDR3 DNA is TGCGCCAGCAGTGACCCCCGGACAGGGGCCCTATCCCAAGAGGCACCCCTCCACTTT. Its protein product is CASSDPRTGALSQEAPLHF.

This clonotype was found a few times. The chain couples TRBV5-1 to TRBJ1-2, with D possibly matching TRBD1 (6 bases). With 4 bases removed from V and 2 bases from J, the gap between germline ends came to 18 bases. The CDR3 extends over 16 amino acids. Germline CDR1 and CDR2: SGHRS and YFSETQ. The CDR3 nucleotides are TGCGCCAGCAGCCCTGAAGGGGACACTGAGAACTATGGCTACACCTTC. As protein: CASSPEGDTENYGYTF.

There are a few counts of this clonotype. The chain employs TRBV29-1 and TRBJ2-3; TRBD1 or TRBD2 may be the D gene (5 bases each). CDR3 length equals 13 residues. CDR1 and CDR2 from the germline V gene are SQVTM and ANQGSEA. The V end lost 5 bases, the J end lost 0 bases, and 9 bases lay between the germline ends. CDR3 sequence reads: CSVPGRSTDTQYF. Here the CDR3 DNA reads TGCAGCGTTCCGGGACGGAGCACAGATACGCAGTATTTT.

The CDR3 sequence is CAISEGNNKQETQYF. The CDR3 coding sequence is TGTGCCATCAGTGAAGGGAATAACAAACAAGAGACCCAGTACTTC. V is TRBV10-3 and J is TRBJ2-5, with no clear D. The CDR3 is made up of 15 amino acids. The germline V and J ends were trimmed by 3 bases and 2 bases, with 13 bases remaining between them. Germline CDR1 and CDR2: ENHRY and SYGVKD.

This clonotype appeared a few times. The chain uses TRBV7-9 and TRBJ2-1, with D uncertain. V was pared by 4 bases and J by 3 bases, with 7 bases between. The CDR3 runs to 13 residues. In germline, CDR1 is SEHNR, CDR2 FQNEAQ (reference sequence). CDR3 sequence: CASSSRLYNEQFF. CDR3 DNA: TGTGCCAGCAGCTCGCGACTCTACAATGAGCAGTTCTTC.

This clonotype was seen many times. The rearrangement links TRBV7-2 to TRBJ2-1; tentative D call: TRBD2 (5 bases). The CDR3 contains 12 residues. Trimming left V 5 bases short and J 8 bases short, with 10 bases between. Germline loops: CDR1 SGHTA, CDR2 FQGNSA. The CDR3 sequence: CASSPRGYEQFF. DNA for the CDR3: TGTGCCAGCAGCCCACGGGGTTATGAGCAGTTCTTC.

The gene calls are TRBV20-1 and TRBJ1-1; 7 bases map to TRBD1. CDR1 is DFQATT and CDR2 is SNEGSKA in the germline V gene (reference sequence). The CDR3 runs to 15 residues. Trimming removed 4 bases from V and 1 base from J; junction bases left unmatched: 9. The CDR3 loop is CSAKPRGQTNTEAFF. CDR3 coding DNA: TGCAGTGCTAAACCTAGGGGACAGACGAACACTGAAGCTTTCTTT.

There are a few counts of this clonotype. V and J are TRBV28 and TRBJ1-2; TRBD1 aligns across 9 bases. This CDR3 has 16 amino acids. Germline V gene sequence: CDR1 MDHEN, CDR2 SYDVKM. V shed 5 bases, J shed 7 bases, and the junction held 14 bases outside the gene matches. CDR3 protein: CASSASYRGRKRGYTF. The CDR3 coding sequence is TGTGCCAGCAGTGCCTCTTACAGGGGGCGAAAGCGTGGCTACACCTTC.

CDR3 in DNA: TGCGCCAGCAGCCCACAAGCGGGGATCCAAGAGACCCAGTACTTC. Protein: CASSPQAGIQETQYF. The chain carries TRBV5-1 and TRBJ2-5; 7 nucleotides align to TRBD2. V shed 4 bases and J 1 base; nucleotides not matched to a gene: 7. Germline V CDR1 and CDR2: SGHRS, YFSETQ. There are 15 residues in the CDR3. Full variable domain (remainder filled in from reference TRBV5-1 and TRBJ2-5): KAGVTQTPRYLIKTRGQQVTLSCSPISGHRSVSWYQQTPGQGLQFLFEYFSETQRNKGNFPGRFSGRQFSNSRSEMNVSTLELGDSALYLCASSPQAGIQETQYFGPGTRLLVL.

This clonotype has more than one count but fewer than ten. The V gene is TRBV27, the J gene TRBJ1-2, with D tentatively TRBD1 (6 bases). V lost 6 bases and J lost 0, with 17 bases in between. CDR3 length: 16 residues. Looked up from germline, CDR1 is MNHEY and CDR2 is SMNVEV (reference sequence). The CDR3 spells CASSPRQALSNYGYTF. The CDR3 nucleotides read TGTGCCAGCAGCCCTCGACAGGCACTATCTAACTATGGCTACACCTTC.

This rearrangement joins TRBV3-1 to TRBJ2-3; 8 nucleotides line up with TRBD1. Trimming removed 0 bases from V and 9 bases from J; junction bases left unmatched: 2. The CDR3 is 13 amino acids. Germline values: CDR1 LGHDT, CDR2 YNNKEL (reference sequence). CDR3 region: CASSQDRQGTQYF. The CDR3 DNA reads as TGTGCCAGCAGCCAAGACCGACAGGGGACGCAGTATTTT.

This clonotype was observed a handful of times. This sequence joins TRBV7-9 and TRBJ2-3; 8 bases fit TRBD2. The CDR3 sequence is 13 residues long. V was pared by 8 bases and J by 6 bases, with 7 bases of the junction left unmatched. Germline values: CDR1 SEHNR, CDR2 FQNEAQ (reference sequence). CDR3 sequence reads: CASSDGGADTQYF. In DNA, the CDR3 is TGTGCCAGCTCAGACGGGGGGGCGGATACGCAGTATTTT.

This clonotype was seen a few times. V gene TRBV12-3 or TRBV12-4 combines with J gene TRBJ2-5; tentatively, D is TRBD1 or TRBD2 (5 bases each). This CDR3 region has 14 residues. Trimming took off 3 bases at V and 2 bases at J, with 10 bases between the two ends. The CDR3, as DNA: TGTGCCAGCAGTTTCGGGGCATCTCAAGAGACCCAGTACTTC. It is translated as CASSFGASQETQYF.

This clonotype occurred many times. The chain combines TRBV5-1 with TRBJ2-1; 15 nucleotides line up with TRBD2. There are 15 residues in the CDR3. V gave up 4 bases and J gave up 7 bases; unmatched junction bases: 3. Germline V gene lookup returns CDR1 SGHRS and CDR2 YFSETQ. This chain's CDR3 is CASSPGTSGGNEQFF. The CDR3 DNA reads as TGCGCCAGCAGCCCCGGGACTAGCGGGGGGAATGAGCAGTTCTTC.

The chain carries TRBV29-1 and TRBJ2-5; D unresolved. The V gene lost 4 bases and the J gene lost 1 base, with 10 bases spanning the gap. This CDR3 comprises 13 residues. The germline gives CDR1 SQVTM, CDR2 ANQGSEA. CDR3 coding DNA: TGCAGCGTTGTGCAGTCAGGCCAAGAGACCCAGTACTTC. It encodes CSVVQSGQETQYF.

The chain carries TRBV7-2 and TRBJ1-2; the D gene is possibly TRBD1 (6 bases). CDR1 and CDR2 from the germline V gene are SGHTA and FQGNSA. V lost 3 bases, J lost 3 bases, and 11 bases lay in between. This CDR3 is built from 14 residues. Here the CDR3 DNA reads TGTGCCAGCAGCTTGTGGGGGCCGGACTATGGCTACACCTTC. Its translation: CASSLWGPDYGYTF.

This clonotype was recorded a few times. The V and J genes are TRBV7-9 and TRBJ2-7; TRBD1 is a possible D gene (6 bases). The germline CDR1 and CDR2 sequences are SEHNR and FQNEAQ (reference sequence). V was trimmed by 5 bases and J by 5 bases, leaving 19 bases between them. CDR3 length: 15 amino acids. The CDR3 nucleotides read TGTGCCAGCAGCCCTGACAGGCCCCTGTTAAACGAGCAGTACTTC. Translation gives CASSPDRPLLNEQYF.

The V call is TRBV2, the J call TRBJ2-1, with 8 bases lining up with TRBD2. The CDR3 extends over 14 amino acids. Germline CDR1 and CDR2: SNHLY and FYNNEI. The CDR3 loop is CASTRGGVQNEQFF. The CDR3 DNA sequence: TGTGCTTCAACACGGGGGGGCGTTCAAAATGAGCAGTTCTTC. The full variable domain, rest sourced from reference TRBV2 and TRBJ2-1, is EPEVTQTPSHQVTQMGQEVILRCVPISNHLYFYWYRQILGQKVEFLVSFYNNEISEKSEIFDDQFSVERPDGSNFTLKIRSTKLEDSAMYFCASTRGGVQNEQFFGPGTRLTVL.

This chain joins TRBV6-5 and TRBJ1-3, with a tentative D call TRBD1 (5 bases). CDR1 MNHEY and CDR2 SVGAGI come from the germline V gene. Trimming removed 7 bases at V and 2 bases at J, with 15 bases between. The CDR3 sequence is 15 residues long. CDR3: CASTFLGDPGNTIYF. CDR3 DNA: TGTGCCAGCACTTTCCTCGGGGACCCTGGAAACACCATATATTTT.